The entry below gives a single T cell receptor beta chain sequence along with its context. This record belongs to a study of blood T cell repertoires in COVID-19. V lost 9 bases and J lost 6, with 24 bases in between. CDR3 length: 15 amino acids. Germline values: CDR1 LNHNV, CDR2 YYDKDF (reference sequence). Using immunoSEQ multiplex PCR, the repertoire was profiled, and TCRdb retains in-frame clones only, with some absent. The table lists more than 200,000 clones, 65% to 90% of them singletons. The receptor was isolated from a man aged 25 to 40 with active or convalescent COVID-19. Material for sequencing was peripheral blood. The V call is TRBV15, the J call TRBJ2-7, with a tentative D call TRBD1 (5 bases). CDR3 loop: CATTHSRAGRSEQYF. For the CDR3, the DNA is TGTGCCACGACCCATTCCCGGGCAGGGCGGTCCGAGCAGTACTTC. Supplemented by reference TRBV15 and TRBJ2-7, the full variable domain reads DAMVIQNPRYQVTQFGKPVTLSCSQTLNHNVMYWYQQKSSQAPKLLFHYYDKDFNNEADTPDNFQSRRPNTSFCFLDIRSPGLGDTAMYLCATTHSRAGRSEQYFGPGTRLTVT.